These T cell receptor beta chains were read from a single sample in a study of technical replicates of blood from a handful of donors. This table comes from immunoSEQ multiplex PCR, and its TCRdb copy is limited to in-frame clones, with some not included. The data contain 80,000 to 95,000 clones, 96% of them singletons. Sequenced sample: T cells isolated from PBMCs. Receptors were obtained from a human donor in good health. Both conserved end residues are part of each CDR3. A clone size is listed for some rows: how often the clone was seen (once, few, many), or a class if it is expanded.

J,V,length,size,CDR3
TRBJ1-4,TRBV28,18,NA,CASRPNGPGITDLEKLFF
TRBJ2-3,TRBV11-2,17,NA,CASSLDSGTVLTDTQYF
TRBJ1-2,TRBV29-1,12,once,CSPELRRDGYTF
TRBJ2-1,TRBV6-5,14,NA,CASTTTGGRDEQFF
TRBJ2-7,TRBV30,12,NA,CACLRGPMEQYF
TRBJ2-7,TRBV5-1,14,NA,CASSSGTVPYEQYF
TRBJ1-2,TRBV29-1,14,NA,CSVEDGGVNYGYTF
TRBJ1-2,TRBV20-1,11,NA,CSATGLYGYTF
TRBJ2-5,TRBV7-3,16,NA,CASSSSSGTGQETQYF
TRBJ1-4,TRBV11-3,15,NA,CASSPGQGAIGKLFF
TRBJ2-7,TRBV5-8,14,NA,CASSLMDRAYEQYF
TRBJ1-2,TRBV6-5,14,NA,CASSLLGQSYGYTF
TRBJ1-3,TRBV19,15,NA,CASTIEWTFGNTIYF
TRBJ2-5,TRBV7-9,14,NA,CASSPGQGKETQYF
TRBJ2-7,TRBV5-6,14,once,CASSADRGVYEQYF
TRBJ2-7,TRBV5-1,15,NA,CASSNGRETLYEQYF
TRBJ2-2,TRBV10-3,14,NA,CAIRAGLAAGELFF
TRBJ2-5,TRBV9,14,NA,CASSVDPGGETQYF
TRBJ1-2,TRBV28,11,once,CASSPPAGYTF
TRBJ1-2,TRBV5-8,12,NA,CASSSEGAGYTF
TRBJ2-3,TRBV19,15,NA,CASRLGPGDTDTQYF
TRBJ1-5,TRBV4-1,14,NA,CASSHPGVNQPQHF
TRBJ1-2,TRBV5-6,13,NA,CASSLESNYGYTF
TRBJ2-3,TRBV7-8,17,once,CASSLGYSGGYTDTQYF
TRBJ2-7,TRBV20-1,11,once,CSADRTTEQYF
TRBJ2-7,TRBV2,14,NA,CASSVSGRPLEQYF
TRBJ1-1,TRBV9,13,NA,CASSVGQDTEAFF
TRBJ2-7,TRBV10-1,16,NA,CASSRGTSSPLGEQYF
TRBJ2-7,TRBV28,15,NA,CASSTRDKYSYEQYF